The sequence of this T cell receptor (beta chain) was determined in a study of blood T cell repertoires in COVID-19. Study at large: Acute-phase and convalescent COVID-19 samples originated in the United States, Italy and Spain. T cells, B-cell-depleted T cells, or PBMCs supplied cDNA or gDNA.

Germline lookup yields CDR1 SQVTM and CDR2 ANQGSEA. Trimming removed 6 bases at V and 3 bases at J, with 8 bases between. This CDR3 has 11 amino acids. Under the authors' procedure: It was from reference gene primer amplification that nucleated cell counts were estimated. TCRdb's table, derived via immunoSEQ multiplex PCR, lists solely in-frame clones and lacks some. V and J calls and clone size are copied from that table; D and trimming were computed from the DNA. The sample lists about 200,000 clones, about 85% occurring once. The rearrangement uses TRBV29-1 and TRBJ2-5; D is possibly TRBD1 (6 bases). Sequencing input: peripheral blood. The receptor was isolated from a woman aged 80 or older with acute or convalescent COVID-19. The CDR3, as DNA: TGCAGCGTCCGACAGGAAGAGACCCAGTACTTC. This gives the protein CSVRQEETQYF.